This T cell receptor (beta chain) derives from a study of blood T cell repertoires in COVID-19. The germline CDR1 and CDR2 sequences are LNHDA and SQIVND (reference sequence). The CDR3 sequence is 14 residues long. The ends were cut back, 6 bases at V and 5 bases at J, with 16 bases in the middle. Repertoires were generated with immunoSEQ multiplex PCR, while TCRdb's copy carries only in-frame clones and drops some. This repertoire shows about 44,000 clones, approximately 86% found once; its top ten account for about a quarter. Sequenced sample: peripheral blood. This receptor was taken from a woman over 75 in a cohort sampled during active or convalescent COVID-19. The gene calls are TRBV19 and TRBJ2-5, with D possibly being TRBD1 (6 bases). Here the CDR3 reads CASREQGSRETQYF. CDR3 DNA: TGTGCCAGTAGGGAACAGGGTTCCAGGGAGACCCAGTACTTC. The variable domain in full, completed from reference TRBV19 and TRBJ2-5, reads DGGITQSPKYLFRKEGQNVTLSCEQNLNHDAMYWYRQDPGQGLRLIYYSQIVNDFQKGDIAEGYSVSREKKESFPLTVTSAQKNPTAFYLCASREQGSRETQYFGPGTRLLVL.